Below, 24 T cell receptor beta chains from the same sample are listed, as sequenced in a study of T cells in Graves' hyperthyroidism and ophthalmopathy. RNA transcripts gave rise to amplified TCR beta CDR3 regions. The primer set for the first-round RT-PCR of the TCR CDR3 was HTBI. MiXCR, applied by TCRdb to the multiplex PCR reads, yields one record per CDR3 protein. The table shows roughly 510,000 distinct CDR3 sequences, with 40% to 55% occurring only once. Material: peripheral blood or thyroid tissue (not recorded which). Receptor source: an adult woman with Graves' disease, either hyperthyroidism or ophthalmopathy (not recorded which).

Details on this clonotype: This clone may be a read error of a much larger clone one base away. The chain joins TRBV12-3 or TRBV12-4 to TRBJ1-6; D gene ambiguous. This CDR3 is 15 amino acids long. V dropped 6 bases and J dropped 9 bases, with 18 bases sitting between them. CDR3 nucleotides: TGTGCCAGCAGAAGCGTCGAGGCGGGTTGTTCACCCCTCCACTTT. It yields the protein CASRSVEAGCSPLHF.

This chain connects TRBV29-1 to TRBJ1-3; a possible D gene is TRBD1 (6 bases). Germline CDR1 is SQVTM and CDR2 is ANQGSEA. CDR3 size: 14 residues. V shed 4 bases and J shed 4 bases, with 14 bases lying between them. CDR3 coding DNA: TGCAGCGTTGGGCCGGGGGGCTGGGGAAACACCATATATTTT. Its translation: CSVGPGGWGNTIYF.

This clonotype occurred many times. V gene TRBV7-2 combines with J gene TRBJ2-7; D is possibly TRBD2 (6 bases). Per germline, CDR1 SGHTA and CDR2 FQGNSA. Trimming shortened V by 5 bases and J by 2 bases, and 10 bases separated the two germline ends. The CDR3 is 13 residues long. CDR3 coding DNA: TGTGCCAGCAGCAATAGCGGTACCTACGAGCAGTACTTC. It specifies CASSNSGTYEQYF.

The CDR3 loop reads CASSETSDHTGELFF. CDR3 nucleotide sequence: TGTGCCAGCAGTGAGACTAGCGATCACACCGGGGAGCTGTTTTTT. The gene calls are TRBV2 and TRBJ2-2, with 8 bases lining up with TRBD2. Germline trimming cut 3 bases from V and 3 bases from J; bases unmatched to any gene: 3. The germline V gene encodes CDR1 SNHLY and CDR2 FYNNEI. The CDR3 contains 15 residues.

V gene TRBV7-2 combines with J gene TRBJ2-5, with D perhaps TRBD2 (7 bases). The ends were cut back, 1 base at V and 4 bases at J, with 16 bases in the middle. Germline CDR1 reads SGHTA; CDR2 reads FQGNSA. The CDR3 is 16 amino acids. CDR3 protein: CASSLGTGRGAETQYF. The DNA for the CDR3 is TGTGCCAGCAGCTTAGGGACGGGACGGGGGGCAGAGACCCAGTACTTC.

There are a few counts of this clonotype. A much bigger clone sits one base away, suggesting this may be a read error. The gene calls are TRBV6-1 and TRBJ1-6; D is undetermined. In germline, CDR1 is MNHNS, CDR2 SASEGT. Trimming left V 5 bases short and J 9 bases short, with 14 bases between. This CDR3 is 14 amino acids long. The CDR3 here is CASSYYNRGSPLHF. CDR3 coding DNA: TGTGCCAGCAGTTACTACAACAGAGGTTCACCCCTCCACTTT.

V gene TRBV10-3 combines with J gene TRBJ2-7; 7 bases line up with TRBD2. This CDR3 has 16 amino acids. CDR1 and CDR2 (germline): ENHRY, SYGVKD. After removal of 2 bases from V and 0 bases from J, the junction contained 7 bases not matched to a gene. The CDR3 is CAISEGPSGSSYEQYF. DNA for the CDR3: TGTGCCATCAGTGAGGGACCTAGCGGCAGCTCCTACGAGCAGTACTTC.

At least ten counts were recorded for this clonotype. This rearrangement joins TRBV5-6 to TRBJ1-2; D gene ambiguous. Trimming removed 6 bases from V and 4 bases from J, with 13 bases in between. From germline, CDR1 is SGHDT and CDR2 YYEEEE. The CDR3 sequence is 13 residues long. The CDR3 bases are TGTGCCAGCACCGTGCCCCGGGGCTATGGCTACACCTTC. Protein product: CASTVPRGYGYTF. Looking up the rest from reference TRBV5-6 and TRBJ1-2 gives the full variable domain: DAGVTQSPTHLIKTRGQQVTLRCSPKSGHDTVSWYQQALGQGPQFIFQYYEEEERQRGNFPDRFSGHQFPNYSSELNVNALLLGDSALYLCASTVPRGYGYTFGSGTRLTVV.

Concerning this clonotype: One base away lies a much larger clone, so this may be a sequencing read error. The CDR3 DNA is TGCAGTGTCCCCCGACAGACTACCTACGAGCAGTACTTC. Amino acid sequence: CSVPRQTTYEQYF. The chain uses TRBV20-1 and TRBJ2-7, with D perhaps given as TRBD1 or TRBD2 (5 bases each). The V gene's germline CDR1 is DFQATT and CDR2 SNEGSKA (reference sequence). V lost 7 bases, J lost 2 bases, and 15 bases lay in between. The CDR3 runs to 13 residues.

This clonotype has a handful of counts. The J gene is TRBJ2-7, the V gene TRBV14; TRBD2 agrees at 15 bases. Germline values: CDR1 SGHDN, CDR2 FVKESK. Losses at the gene ends were 4 bases for V and 3 bases for J; bases not matched to a gene: 7. This CDR3 region has 17 residues. The chain's CDR3 is CASSRGGLAGGGYEQYF. The CDR3 coding sequence is TGTGCCAGCAGCCGGGGAGGACTAGCGGGAGGGGGCTACGAGCAGTACTTC. Combining the CDR3 with reference TRBV14 and TRBJ2-7 gives the whole variable domain EAGVTQFPSHSVIEKGQTVTLRCDPISGHDNLYWYRRVMGKEIKFLLHFVKESKQDESGMPNNRFLAERTGGTYSTLKVQPAELEDSGVYFCASSRGGLAGGGYEQYFGPGTRLTVT.

The count of this clonotype is one. The genes are TRBV15 and TRBJ1-5, with a possible D match to TRBD1 (6 bases). The CDR3 consists of 16 residues. The germline V and J ends were trimmed by 1 base and 3 bases, with 13 bases remaining between them. Per germline, CDR1 LNHNV and CDR2 YYDKDF (reference sequence). The CDR3 is CATSRVAGAYNQPQHF. For the CDR3, the DNA is TGTGCCACCAGCAGAGTGGCAGGGGCCTACAATCAGCCCCAGCATTTT.

A note on this clonotype: Its ends do not fully match the called genes, so a read error is possible. The chain uses TRBV15 and TRBJ1-1; D remains unclear. Per germline, CDR1 LNHNV and CDR2 YYDKDF (reference sequence). The CDR3 contains 17 residues. This chain's CDR3 is CATSSSGRAQMNTEAFF. The CDR3 DNA reads as TGTGCCACCAGCAGCAGCGGGAGAGCCCAAATGAACACTGAGGCTTTCTTT.

The chain joins TRBV7-8 to TRBJ2-7, with 7 bases aligning to TRBD2. The J call may be in error: the DNA end matches TRBJ2-1 better. Germline lookup yields CDR1 SGHVS and CDR2 FQNEAQ. The length of the CDR3 is 15 residues. CDR3 DNA sequence: TGTGCCAGCAGCTCAAAGGGCGGGAGAGGGACTGAGCAGTTCTTC. Amino acid sequence: CASSSKGGRGTEQFF.

In this sample, this clonotype turned up many times. This chain uses TRBV7-8 with TRBJ2-7; D may correspond to TRBD1 or TRBD2 (5 bases each). The CDR3 spans 16 residues. The ends were cut back, 2 bases at V and 4 bases at J, with 18 bases in the middle. CDR1 SGHVS and CDR2 FQNEAQ come from the germline V gene. This CDR3 reads CASSLTVAFGGYEQYF. The CDR3 coding sequence is TGTGCCAGCAGCTTAACCGTTGCATTTGGGGGATACGAGCAGTACTTC.

Points on this clonotype: The junction differs from germline at one of its ends, possibly a read error. The chain links TRBV5-8 to TRBJ1-4; D is uncertain. The CDR3 is 14 amino acids. CDR1 is SGHTS and CDR2 is YDEGEE in the germline V gene. The CDR3 spells CASSQVGIGEKLFF. In DNA form, the CDR3 reads TGCGCCAGCAGCCAAGTGGGGATCGGGGAAAAACTGTTTTTT.

The chain links TRBV19 to TRBJ2-7, with 8 bases identical to TRBD1. CDR1 and CDR2 (germline): LNHDA, SQIVND (reference sequence). V shed 4 bases, J shed 12 bases, and the junction held 11 bases outside the gene matches. The CDR3 has 13 residues. CDR3 coding DNA: TGTGCCAGTAGTACCCTAGGACAGGGACGGCTGTACTTC. Protein sequence: CASSTLGQGRLYF.

This clonotype has just a few counts. A much larger clone differs by one base, so this may be a read error. The CDR3 sequence is CASSQMYEQYF. The CDR3 DNA follows: TGTGCCAGCAGCCAAATGTACGAGCAGTACTTC. The chain combines TRBV14 with TRBJ2-7; D gene ambiguous. Trimming took 2 bases from V and 4 from J, leaving 3 bases between them. Germline V gives CDR1 SGHDN, CDR2 FVKESK. CDR3 length: 11 amino acids.

This clonotype has more than one count but fewer than ten. The V and J genes are TRBV28 and TRBJ2-7, with 12 bases lining up with TRBD2. The length of the CDR3 is 16 residues. Unmatched junction bases numbered 10, after V lost 7 bases and J lost 3 bases. Germline loops: CDR1 MDHEN, CDR2 SYDVKM. CDR3 nucleotide sequence: TGTGCCAGCATGACCGGGGGACTAGCGGGCCTCTACGAGCAGTACTTC. Its protein product is CASMTGGLAGLYEQYF.

This sequence joins TRBV2 and TRBJ1-1; the match to TRBD1 covers 8 bases. CDR1 and CDR2 from the germline V gene are SNHLY and FYNNEI. CDR3 length: 11 amino acids. The V gene end was trimmed by 6 bases and the J gene end by 8 bases; junction bases not matched to a gene: 2. CDR3 nucleotides: TGTGCCAGCAGGGGGGACAGGGAAGCTTTCTTT. It specifies CASRGDREAFF.

The table lists this clonotype with a few counts. The chain couples TRBV29-1 to TRBJ1-1, with D possibly being TRBD1 (5 bases). Germline V CDR1 and CDR2: SQVTM, ANQGSEA. The V end lost 7 bases, the J end lost 4 bases, and 16 bases lay between the germline ends. The CDR3 is 13 amino acids. The DNA of the CDR3 is TGCAGCGCCGTGCGGGATGGGGGCACTGAAGCTTTCTTT. Residues: CSAVRDGGTEAFF.

This rearrangement joins TRBV7-3 to TRBJ2-5; 7 nucleotides align to TRBD1. The CDR3 totals 13 residues. The V gene's germline CDR1 is SGHTA and CDR2 FQGTGA. Germline trimming cut 5 bases from V and 7 bases from J; bases unmatched to any gene: 7. DNA of the CDR3: TGTGCCAGCAGCCATGACAGGGTCGCGACCCAGTACTTC. Its protein product is CASSHDRVATQYF.

This clonotype appeared once. CDR3 DNA: TGTGCCAGCAGCCGTCCGGAGGGGCAGCCCCAGCATTTT. Amino acid sequence: CASSRPEGQPQHF. The rearrangement uses TRBV28 and TRBJ1-5; the D gene is possibly TRBD1 (5 bases). The V and J ends lost 6 bases and 7 bases respectively, with 13 bases between them. Germline CDR1 MDHEN, CDR2 SYDVKM. The CDR3 has 13 amino acids.

This clonotype showed up many times. The chain has TRBV20-1 and TRBJ2-6, with TRBD2 matching 10 bases. Germline assignment: CDR1 DFQATT and CDR2 SNEGSKA (reference sequence). V was pared by 4 bases and J by 1 base, with 4 bases of the junction left unmatched. CDR3 length: 16 residues. The CDR3 bases are TGCAGTGCTACCCTAGCGGGAGAGTCTGGGGCCAACGTCCTGACTTTC. Translated: CSATLAGESGANVLTF.

The chain links TRBV10-3 to TRBJ2-7; 8 bases fit TRBD1. The CDR3 has 16 residues. The V gene's germline CDR1 is ENHRY and CDR2 SYGVKD. The J segment lost 3 bases and the V segment lost 2 bases, leaving 9 bases of the junction unmatched. The CDR3: CAISEASTGVIYEQYF. The CDR3 bases are TGTGCCATCAGTGAGGCCTCGACAGGGGTGATCTACGAGCAGTACTTC.